This TCR beta chain stems from a study of T cells in Graves' hyperthyroidism and ophthalmopathy. Amplification of TCR beta CDR3 regions used RNA as the template. First-round RT-PCR with HTBI primers amplified the TCR CDR3 region. TCRdb used MiXCR to reprocess the multiplex PCR reads, holding one entry per CDR3 protein. The table has over 400,000 distinct CDR3 sequences, over 12% seen once. Germline values: CDR1 LNHDA, CDR2 SQIVND (reference sequence). V lost 2 bases and J lost 5, with 10 bases in between. CDR3 length: 13 residues. Sequenced sample: blood. J is TRBJ2-7 and V is TRBV19, with TRBD1 as a possible D gene (5 bases). This TCR came from a man between 18 and 29 years old with Graves' ophthalmopathy. The CDR3 loop is CASSIQGADEQYF. DNA of the CDR3: TGTGCCAGTAGTATACAGGGTGCCGACGAGCAGTACTTC. The whole variable domain, filled in from reference TRBV19 and TRBJ2-7, reads DGGITQSPKYLFRKEGQNVTLSCEQNLNHDAMYWYRQDPGQGLRLIYYSQIVNDFQKGDIAEGYSVSREKKESFPLTVTSAQKNPTAFYLCASSIQGADEQYFGPGTRLTVT.